These T cell receptor beta chains were read from a single sample in a study of T-cell memory formation after mild COVID-19. TCRdb independently ran MiXCR on the 5' RACE reads; one entry per CDR3 protein. The profile shows 120,000 to 150,000 distinct CDR3 sequences, roughly 21% of them singletons. Sequences were obtained from PBMCs or a T cell subset sorted from them (not recorded which). Receptor source: an adult woman who had mild COVID-19 (a few samples of this study predate the infection). Cell type and time point are not known. Both conserved end residues are part of each CDR3. The D gene is left open where the match is weak. The size of a clone is reported for some rows only, either as once, few or many, or as a class for expanded clones.

>TRBJ2-1|TRBV10-3|TRBD1|-
CAIRTGLYNEQFF
TGTGCCATTAGGACAGGGCTTTACAATGAGCAGTTCTTC
>TRBJ2-2|TRBV24-1|-|-
CATSDSGTQNTGELFF
TGTGCCACCAGTGATTCCGGGACACAGAACACCGGGGAGCTGTTTTTT
>TRBJ2-5|TRBV12-3/TRBV12-4|TRBD2|few
CASSPQREPQETQYF
TGTGCCAGCAGTCCTCAGCGGGAGCCCCAAGAGACCCAGTACTTC
>TRBJ1-1|TRBV7-9|-|-
CASSFPGRSITMNTEAFF
TGTGCCAGCAGCTTCCCTGGCAGATCTATCACCATGAACACTGAAGCTTTCTTT
>TRBJ2-1|TRBV18|TRBD1|-
CASSPQGAERGEQFF
TGTGCCAGCTCACCACAGGGGGCTGAGCGCGGTGAGCAGTTCTTC
>TRBJ2-5|TRBV7-6|-|-
CASSPGGLIEETQYF
TGTGCCAGCTCTCCGGGGGGCTTAATCGAAGAGACCCAGTACTTC
>TRBJ2-3|TRBV9|TRBD2|few
CASSVVSGRSLNTQYF
TGTGCCAGCAGCGTAGTGAGCGGGAGGTCTTTGAATACGCAGTATTTT
>TRBJ2-4|TRBV2|-|-
CASSEEAVAKNIQYF
TGTGCCAGCAGTGAAGAAGCTGTAGCCAAAAACATTCAGTACTTC
>TRBJ2-5|TRBV9|TRBD2|few
CASSPRGREEETQYF
TGTGCCAGCAGCCCCCGTGGGCGGGAGGAAGAGACCCAGTACTTC
>TRBJ1-1|TRBV20-1|-|few
CSALRESEIAFF
TGCAGTGCCCTACGGGAATCTGAAATTGCTTTCTTT
>TRBJ2-5|TRBV5-1|TRBD2|once
CASSPLAGVSETQYF
TGCGCCAGCAGCCCACTAGCGGGAGTGAGTGAGACCCAGTACTTC
>TRBJ2-3|TRBV24-1|TRBD1|-
CATSVGTGGADTQYF
TGTGCCACCAGTGTTGGGACAGGGGGTGCAGATACGCAGTATTTT
>TRBJ2-7|TRBV6-5|-|-
CASSYGLWRAPYEQYF
TGTGCCAGCAGTTACGGTCTTTGGAGGGCCCCCTACGAGCAGTACTTC
>TRBJ2-7|TRBV19|-|-
CASSIDVEGRGSYEQYF
TGTGCCAGTAGTATAGACGTGGAAGGGCGGGGTTCCTACGAGCAGTACTTC
>TRBJ2-3|TRBV5-1|TRBD1|-
CASSQGVSTDTQYF
TGCGCCAGCAGTCAGGGGGTCAGCACAGATACGCAGTATTTT
>TRBJ1-1|TRBV29-1|TRBD1|few
CSVAGGGLLPAFF
TGCAGCGTTGCAGGGGGCGGTCTGCTCCCGGCTTTCTTT
>TRBJ2-3|TRBV5-1|-|-
CASSRSGDHTDTQYF
TGCGCCAGCAGCAGGTCGGGGGACCACACAGATACGCAGTATTTT
>TRBJ2-5|TRBV15|TRBD2|-
CATSRGRLAGAQETQYF
TGTGCCACCAGCAGGGGTCGTCTAGCGGGGGCCCAAGAGACCCAGTACTTC
>TRBJ2-5|TRBV10-3|TRBD2|-
CAIRTSGQETQYF
TGTGCCATCAGGACTAGCGGGCAAGAGACCCAGTACTTC
>TRBJ1-1|TRBV5-6|-|few
CASSLANRMNTEAFF
TGTGCCAGCAGCTTGGCCAACAGGATGAACACTGAAGCTTTCTTT
>TRBJ2-4|TRBV30|TRBD1|-
CAWTSPGDRGSLHIQYF
TGTGCCTGGACCTCGCCCGGGGACAGGGGAAGTTTGCACATTCAGTACTTC
>TRBJ2-4|TRBV4-2|TRBD1|few
CASSQDGTGQNIQYF
TGTGCCAGCAGCCAGGACGGGACAGGGCAAAACATTCAGTACTTC
>TRBJ2-4|TRBV24-1|TRBD1|few
CATSEDRVKNIQYF
TGTGCCACCAGTGAGGACAGGGTAAAAAACATTCAGTACTTC
>TRBJ1-1|TRBV5-4|-|-
CASSPVPAGEAFF
TGTGCCAGCAGCCCAGTCCCAGCAGGAGAAGCTTTCTTT
>TRBJ2-1|TRBV6-5|TRBD1|few
CASSYSSGGLRYEQFF
TGTGCCAGCAGTTACTCATCAGGGGGCCTACGGTATGAGCAGTTCTTC
>TRBJ2-7|TRBV7-8|-|-
CASSLVGPFYEQYF
TGTGCCAGCAGCTTAGTGGGGCCGTTCTACGAGCAGTACTTC
>TRBJ2-1|TRBV7-8|TRBD1|-
CASLIDRASYNEQFF
TGTGCCAGCCTAATTGACAGGGCTTCCTACAATGAGCAGTTCTTC
>TRBJ1-5|TRBV18|-|-
CASSPQGSVTPQHF
TGTGCCAGCTCACCACAAGGATCCGTTACACCCCAGCATTTT
>TRBJ2-4|TRBV4-1|TRBD2|few
CASSHLTSGHNIQYF
TGCGCCAGCAGCCATTTGACTAGCGGCCACAACATTCAGTACTTC
>TRBJ2-7|TRBV2|TRBD2|few
CASSGGGRTYEQYF
TGTGCCAGCAGTGGCGGGGGACGTACCTACGAGCAGTACTTC
>TRBJ1-2|TRBV11-2|-|-
CASSFAGNGYTF
TGTGCCAGCAGCTTCGCCGGGAATGGCTACACCTTC